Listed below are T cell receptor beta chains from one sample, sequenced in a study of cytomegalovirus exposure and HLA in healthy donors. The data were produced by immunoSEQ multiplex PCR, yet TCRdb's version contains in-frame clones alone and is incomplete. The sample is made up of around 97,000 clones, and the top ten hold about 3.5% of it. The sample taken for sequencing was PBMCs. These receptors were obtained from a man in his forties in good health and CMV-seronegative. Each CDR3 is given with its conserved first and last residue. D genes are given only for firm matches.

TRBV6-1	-	CASSTDRRAFF
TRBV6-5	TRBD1	CASSYDRQGNSPLHF
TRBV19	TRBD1	CASSPDRVWVDTQYF
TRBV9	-	CASSLGVVGEGEKLFF
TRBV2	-	CASRDPGAGLQGDTQYF
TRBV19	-	CASSIDRGVNTEAFF
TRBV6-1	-	CASSEQNYEQYF
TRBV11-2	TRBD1	CASSLDRAGGSYEQYF
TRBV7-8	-	CASSHPGVTEAFF
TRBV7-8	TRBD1	CASSSDQGAYSPLHF
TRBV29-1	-	CSVVIGSTDTQYF
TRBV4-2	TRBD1	CASSPVRGQGASNQPQHF
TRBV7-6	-	CASSQHLQGTTGELFF
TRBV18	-	CASSPATLTAYNEQFF
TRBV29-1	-	CSVDPGGSSSYEQYF
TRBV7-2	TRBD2	CASSRLAGGSYNEQFF
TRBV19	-	CASSIVGQGLNQPQHF
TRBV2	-	CASRIASLEHTF
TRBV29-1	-	CSAGMANEKLFF
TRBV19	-	CASSIGLSGANVLTF
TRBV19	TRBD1	CASSLETGTGVNSPLHF
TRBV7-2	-	CASSGAGVGNSPLHF
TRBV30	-	CAWSVAPLVARQPQHF